This T cell receptor beta chain was profiled in a study of blood T cell repertoires in COVID-19. Germline loops: CDR1 WSHSY, CDR2 SAAADI. The CDR3 consists of 13 residues. The junction had 0 bases not matched to a gene; V was cut back by 6 bases and J by 1 base. TCRdb's copy holds only in-frame clones and misses some; the assay was immunoSEQ multiplex PCR. The sample includes around 200,000 clones, about 86% of them seen just once. The study recruited people aged 18 to 89 years across around 24 US areas. The genes are TRBV10-2 and TRBJ2-7; 10 bases are a match to TRBD2. Sequencing was done on a sample of PBMCs or T cells enriched from blood (not recorded which). This receptor was taken from a woman aged 30 to 39 who had been exposed to COVID-19. The CDR3 reads CASRAGGSYEQYF. The CDR3 DNA follows: TGCGCCAGCAGAGCGGGGGGGTCCTACGAGCAGTACTTC.